This TCR beta chain came from a study of shared clonotypes between healthy human individuals. Findings and caveats of the study: Non-shared clonotypes were found to have lower generation probabilities than the clonotypes that were shared by all four of the sorted-subset donors. The sampled material consisted only of blood, and tissue repertoires are likely to differ.

Turning to this clone: Its antigen is unknown. Other DNA sequences in the same sample also yield this CDR3.

Deep level was the assay's run setting. For sorted subsets, about 0.2 ug DNA per replicate equaled approximately 30,000 T cell genomes. The repertoire was sequenced with immunoSEQ multiplex PCR; TCRdb's copy has only in-frame clones and lacks some. The table shows millions of clones, with approximately 95% occurring only once. Selected positively for CCR7 and CD45RO-negative, naive CD8 cells excluded terminally differentiated effector memory CD45RA+ cells. Source material: naive CD8+ T cells sorted from blood. The sequence was obtained from a man younger than 35 in good health.

CDR3 sequence (DNA): TGTGCCAGCAGTGAAGGACAAACCTACGAGCAGTACTTC. Its translation is CASSEGQTYEQYF. The V and J genes are TRBV6-1 and TRBJ2-7; D gene unclear. This CDR3 region has 13 residues. Germline V CDR1 and CDR2: MNHNS, SASEGT. The V end was cut by 1 base, the J end by 2 bases, with 6 bases between.